The subject of this entry is one TCR beta chain. The antigen is not known. These data are taken from a study of cytomegalovirus exposure and HLA in healthy donors. Germline V CDR1 and CDR2: SEHNR, FQNEAQ (reference sequence). Trimming took off 4 bases at V and 7 bases at J, with 7 bases between the two ends. This CDR3 spans 11 amino acids. Points from the study as a whole: Most observed TCR sequences were rare, whereas some public TCRs were detected in many donors. Prior analysis indicated that the majority of TCR beta V segments exhibited productivity approximately 87% or approximately 30% of the time. It was reported in a later analysis that an Asian-associated ancestry cluster showed fewer N-insertions than the approximately 670-donor mean.

PCR used 60 Vbeta primers and 13 Jbeta primers. Only in-frame clones appear in the TCRdb table, and some are missing; sequencing was by immunoSEQ multiplex PCR. The sample contains some 55,000 clones, around 85% of which appear only once. The gene calls are TRBV7-9 and TRBJ1-1, with a possible D match to TRBD1 (5 bases). Sequenced input: PBMCs. The source is a man in his forties or fifties in good health and CMV-seronegative. For the CDR3, the DNA is TGTGCCAGCAGCTCGGGGGTTGAAGCTTTCTTT. Translating it yields CASSSGVEAFF.